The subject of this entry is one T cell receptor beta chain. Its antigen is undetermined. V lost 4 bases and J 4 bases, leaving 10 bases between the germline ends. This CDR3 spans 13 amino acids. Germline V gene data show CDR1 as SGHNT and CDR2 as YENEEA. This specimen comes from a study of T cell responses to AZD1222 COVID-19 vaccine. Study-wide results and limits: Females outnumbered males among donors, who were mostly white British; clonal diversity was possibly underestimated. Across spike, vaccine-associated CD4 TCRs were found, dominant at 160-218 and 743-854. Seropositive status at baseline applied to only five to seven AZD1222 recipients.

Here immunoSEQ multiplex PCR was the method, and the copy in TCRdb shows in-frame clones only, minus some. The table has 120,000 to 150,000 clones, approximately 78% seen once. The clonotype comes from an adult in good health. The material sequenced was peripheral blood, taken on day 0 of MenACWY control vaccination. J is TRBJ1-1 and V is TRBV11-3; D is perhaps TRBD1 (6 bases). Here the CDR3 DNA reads TGTGCCAGCAGCTCTAAAGGGGGCACTGAAGCTTTCTTT. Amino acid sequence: CASSSKGGTEAFF.